What follows describes a single T cell receptor (beta chain). 13 Jbeta primers and 60 Vbeta primers were used for the PCR. Generated by immunoSEQ multiplex PCR, the TCRdb table keeps only in-frame clones and is missing some. The sample includes around 67,000 clones, about 65% seen only once; the top ten take approximately 2%. The sample is drawn from a study of cytomegalovirus exposure and HLA in healthy donors. CDR1 is SGHNT and CDR2 is YYREEE in the germline V gene (reference sequence). V was shortened by 2 bases and J by 6 bases, with 11 bases between the two germline ends. The CDR3 length is 13 residues.

The chain employs TRBV5-4 and TRBJ1-2; D perhaps matches TRBD1 (6 bases). Sequencing was carried out using PBMCs. This clonotype was sampled from a woman aged 25-40 years in good health and CMV-seronegative. In DNA, the CDR3 is TGTGCCAGCAGCTTCGCAGGGGCCAATGGCTACACCTTC. Protein product: CASSFAGANGYTF.